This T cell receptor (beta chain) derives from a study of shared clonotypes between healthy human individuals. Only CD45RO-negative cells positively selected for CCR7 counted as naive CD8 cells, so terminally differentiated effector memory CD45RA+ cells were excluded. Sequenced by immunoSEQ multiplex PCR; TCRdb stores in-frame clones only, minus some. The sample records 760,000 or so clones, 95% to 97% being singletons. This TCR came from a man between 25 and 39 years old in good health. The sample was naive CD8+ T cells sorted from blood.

Written as DNA, the CDR3 is TGTGCCAGCAGCCTTGGACAGGGAGGGACAAAGTACGAGCAGTACTTC. It encodes CASSLGQGGTKYEQYF. The rearrangement uses TRBV9 and TRBJ2-7; possible D gene TRBD1, 8 bases. V was cut by 4 bases and J by 4 bases, with 21 bases left in between. CDR3 length: 16 residues. From germline, CDR1 is SGDLS and CDR2 YYNGEE. The entire variable domain, with the rest obtained from reference TRBV9 and TRBJ2-7, is as follows: DSGVTQTPKHLITATGQRVTLRCSPRSGDLSVYWYQQSLDQGLQFLIQYYNGEERAKGNILERFSAQQFPDLHSELNLSSLELGDSALYFCASSLGQGGTKYEQYFGPGTRLTVT.